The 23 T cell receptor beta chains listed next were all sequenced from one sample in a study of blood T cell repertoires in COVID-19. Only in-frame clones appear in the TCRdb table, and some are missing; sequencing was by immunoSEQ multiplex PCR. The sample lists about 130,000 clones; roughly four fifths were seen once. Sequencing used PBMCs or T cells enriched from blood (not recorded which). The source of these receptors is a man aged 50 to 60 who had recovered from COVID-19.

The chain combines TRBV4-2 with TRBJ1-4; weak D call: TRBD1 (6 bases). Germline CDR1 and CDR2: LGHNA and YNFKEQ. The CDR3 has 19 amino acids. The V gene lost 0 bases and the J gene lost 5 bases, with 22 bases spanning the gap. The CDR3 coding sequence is TGTGCCAGCAGCCAAGAGGCCCTTCGACAGGCGGGGGGAAATGAAAAACTGTTTTTT. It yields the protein CASSQEALRQAGGNEKLFF.

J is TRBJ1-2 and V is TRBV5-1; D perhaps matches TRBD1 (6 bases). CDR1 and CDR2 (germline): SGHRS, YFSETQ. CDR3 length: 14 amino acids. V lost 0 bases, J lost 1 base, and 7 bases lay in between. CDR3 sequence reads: CASSLEGVNYGYTF. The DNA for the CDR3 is TGCGCCAGCAGCTTGGAGGGGGTTAACTATGGCTACACCTTC. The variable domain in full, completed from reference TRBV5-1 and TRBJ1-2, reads KAGVTQTPRYLIKTRGQQVTLSCSPISGHRSVSWYQQTPGQGLQFLFEYFSETQRNKGNFPGRFSGRQFSNSRSEMNVSTLELGDSALYLCASSLEGVNYGYTFGSGTRLTVV.

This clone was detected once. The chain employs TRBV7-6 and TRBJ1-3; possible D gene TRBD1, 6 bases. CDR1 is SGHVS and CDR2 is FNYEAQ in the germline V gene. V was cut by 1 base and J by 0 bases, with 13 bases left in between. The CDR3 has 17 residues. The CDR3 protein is CASSLGSGATSGNTIYF. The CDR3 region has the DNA TGTGCCAGCAGCTTAGGATCAGGGGCAACCTCTGGAAACACCATATATTTT.

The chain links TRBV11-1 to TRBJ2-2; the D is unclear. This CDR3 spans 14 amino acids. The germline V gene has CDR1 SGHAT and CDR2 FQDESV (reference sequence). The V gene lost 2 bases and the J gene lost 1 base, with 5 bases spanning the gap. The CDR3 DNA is TGTGCCAGCAGCTTAATCCAGAACACCGGGGAGCTGTTTTTT. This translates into CASSLIQNTGELFF.

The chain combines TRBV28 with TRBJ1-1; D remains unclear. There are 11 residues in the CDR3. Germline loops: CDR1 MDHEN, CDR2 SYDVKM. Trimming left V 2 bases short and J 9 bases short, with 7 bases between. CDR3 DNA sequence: TGTGCCAGCAGTTTAGAGGGAAAAGCTTTCTTT. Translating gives CASSLEGKAFF.

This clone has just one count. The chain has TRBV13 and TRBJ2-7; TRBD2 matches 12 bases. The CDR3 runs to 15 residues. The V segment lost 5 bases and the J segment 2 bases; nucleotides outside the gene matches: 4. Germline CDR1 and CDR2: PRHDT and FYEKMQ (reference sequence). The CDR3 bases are TGTGCCAGCAGCGCTAGCGGGGGGGCCGCCTACGAGCAGTACTTC. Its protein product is CASSASGGAAYEQYF.

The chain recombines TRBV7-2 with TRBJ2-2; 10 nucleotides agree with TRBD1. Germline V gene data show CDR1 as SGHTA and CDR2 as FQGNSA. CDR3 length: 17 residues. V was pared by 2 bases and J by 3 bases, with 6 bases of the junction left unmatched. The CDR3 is CASSLRTGTGDTGELFF. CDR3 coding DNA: TGTGCCAGCAGCTTAAGGACCGGGACAGGGGACACCGGGGAGCTGTTTTTT.

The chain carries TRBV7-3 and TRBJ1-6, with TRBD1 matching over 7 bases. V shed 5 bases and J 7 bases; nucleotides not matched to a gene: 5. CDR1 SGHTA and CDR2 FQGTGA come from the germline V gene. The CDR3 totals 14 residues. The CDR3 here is CASSPGTANSPLHF. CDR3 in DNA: TGTGCCAGCAGCCCCGGGACAGCGAATTCACCCCTCCACTTT.

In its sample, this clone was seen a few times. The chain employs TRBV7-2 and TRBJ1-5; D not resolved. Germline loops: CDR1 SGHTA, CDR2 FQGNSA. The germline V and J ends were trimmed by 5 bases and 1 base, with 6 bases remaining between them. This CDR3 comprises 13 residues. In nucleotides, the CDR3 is TGTGCCAGCAGCGAGAGGAGCAATCAGCCCCAGCATTTT. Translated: CASSERSNQPQHF.

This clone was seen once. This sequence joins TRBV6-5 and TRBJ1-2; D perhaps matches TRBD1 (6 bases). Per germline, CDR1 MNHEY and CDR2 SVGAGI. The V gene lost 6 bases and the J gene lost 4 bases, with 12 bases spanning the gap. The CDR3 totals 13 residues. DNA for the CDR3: TGTGCCAGCAGCCCAGGACAGATCTATGGCTACACCTTC. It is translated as CASSPGQIYGYTF.

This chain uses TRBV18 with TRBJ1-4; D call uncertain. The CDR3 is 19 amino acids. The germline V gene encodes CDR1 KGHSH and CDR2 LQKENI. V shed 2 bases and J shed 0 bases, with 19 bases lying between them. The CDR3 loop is CASSPSYTVRLATNEKLFF. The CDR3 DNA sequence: TGTGCCAGCTCACCATCATATACCGTCAGACTTGCAACTAATGAAAAACTGTTTTTT.

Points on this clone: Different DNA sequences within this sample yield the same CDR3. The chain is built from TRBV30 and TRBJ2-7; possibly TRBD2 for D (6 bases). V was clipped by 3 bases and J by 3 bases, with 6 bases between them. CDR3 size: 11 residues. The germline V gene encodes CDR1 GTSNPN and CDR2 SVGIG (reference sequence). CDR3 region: CAWRGGYEQYF. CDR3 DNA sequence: TGTGCCTGGAGGGGGGGCTACGAGCAGTACTTC.

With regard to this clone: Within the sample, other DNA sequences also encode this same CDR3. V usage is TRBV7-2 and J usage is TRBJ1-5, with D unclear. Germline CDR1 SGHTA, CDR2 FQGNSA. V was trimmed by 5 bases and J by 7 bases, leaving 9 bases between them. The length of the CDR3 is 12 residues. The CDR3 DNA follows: TGTGCCAGCAGCCCCTCGGGGCAGCCCCAGCATTTT. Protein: CASSPSGQPQHF.

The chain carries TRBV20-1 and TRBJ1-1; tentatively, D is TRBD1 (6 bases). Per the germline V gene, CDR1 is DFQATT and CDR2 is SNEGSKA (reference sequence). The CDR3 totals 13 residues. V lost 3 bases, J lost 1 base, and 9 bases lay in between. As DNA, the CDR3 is TGCAGTGCTAGTGACAGGTCGAACACTGAAGCTTTCTTT. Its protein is CSASDRSNTEAFF.

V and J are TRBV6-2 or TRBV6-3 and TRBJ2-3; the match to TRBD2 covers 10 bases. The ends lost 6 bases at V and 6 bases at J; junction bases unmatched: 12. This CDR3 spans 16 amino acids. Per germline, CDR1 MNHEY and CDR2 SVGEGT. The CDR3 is CASSPGIAGGYDTQYF. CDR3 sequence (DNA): TGTGCCAGCAGCCCCGGGATAGCGGGGGGTTACGATACGCAGTATTTT.

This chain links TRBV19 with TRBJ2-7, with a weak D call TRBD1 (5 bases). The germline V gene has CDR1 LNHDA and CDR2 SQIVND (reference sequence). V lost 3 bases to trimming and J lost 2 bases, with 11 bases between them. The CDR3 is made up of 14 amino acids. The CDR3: CASSMGRGPYEQYF. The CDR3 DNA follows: TGTGCCAGTAGTATGGGTAGGGGCCCCTACGAGCAGTACTTC.

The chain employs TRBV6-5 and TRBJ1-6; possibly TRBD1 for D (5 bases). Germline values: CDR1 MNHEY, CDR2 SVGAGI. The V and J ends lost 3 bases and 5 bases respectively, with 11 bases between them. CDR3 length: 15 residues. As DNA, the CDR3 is TGTGCCAGCAGTTATCGAGACAGTAATAATTCACCCCTCCACTTT. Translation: CASSYRDSNNSPLHF.

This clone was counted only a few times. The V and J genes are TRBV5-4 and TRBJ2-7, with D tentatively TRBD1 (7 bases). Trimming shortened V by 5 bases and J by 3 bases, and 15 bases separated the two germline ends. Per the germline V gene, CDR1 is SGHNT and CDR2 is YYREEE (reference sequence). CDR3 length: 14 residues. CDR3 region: CASSPPGGNYEQYF. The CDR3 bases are TGTGCCAGCAGTCCGCCAGGGGGGAACTACGAGCAGTACTTC. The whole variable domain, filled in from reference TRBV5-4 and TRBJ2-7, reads ETGVTQSPTHLIKTRGQQVTLRCSSQSGHNTVSWYQQALGQGPQFIFQYYREEENGRGNFPPRFSGLQFPNYSSELNVNALELDDSALYLCASSPPGGNYEQYFGPGTRLTVT.

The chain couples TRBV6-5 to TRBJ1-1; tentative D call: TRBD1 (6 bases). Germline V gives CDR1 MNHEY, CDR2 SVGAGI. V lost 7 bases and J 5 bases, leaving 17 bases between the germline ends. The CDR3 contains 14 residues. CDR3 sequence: CASTPDGGRTEAFF. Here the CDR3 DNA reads TGTGCCAGCACCCCGGACGGGGGGCGGACTGAAGCTTTCTTT.

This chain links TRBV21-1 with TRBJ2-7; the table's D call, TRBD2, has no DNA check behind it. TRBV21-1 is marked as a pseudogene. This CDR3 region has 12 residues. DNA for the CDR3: TGTGCCCAGAGGGGCGGGGCCTACGAGCAGTACTTC. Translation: CAQRGGAYEQYF.

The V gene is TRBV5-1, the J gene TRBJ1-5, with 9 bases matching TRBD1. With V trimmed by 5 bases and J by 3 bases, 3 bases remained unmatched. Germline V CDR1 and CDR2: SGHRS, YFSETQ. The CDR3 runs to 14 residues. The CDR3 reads CASRQGADNQPQHF. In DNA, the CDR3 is TGCGCCAGCAGACAGGGGGCTGACAATCAGCCCCAGCATTTT.

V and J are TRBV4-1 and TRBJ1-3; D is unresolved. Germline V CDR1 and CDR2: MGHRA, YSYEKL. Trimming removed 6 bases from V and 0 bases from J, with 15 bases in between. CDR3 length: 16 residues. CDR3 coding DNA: TGCGCCAGCAGTTCCTGGCGCGGGGACTCTGGAAACACCATATATTTT. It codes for CASSSWRGDSGNTIYF.

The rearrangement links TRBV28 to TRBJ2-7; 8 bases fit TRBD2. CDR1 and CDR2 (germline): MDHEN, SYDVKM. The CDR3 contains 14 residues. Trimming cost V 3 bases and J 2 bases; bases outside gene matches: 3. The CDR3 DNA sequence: TGTGCCAGCAGTTTCGGGGGGGTTGCCTACGAGCAGTACTTC. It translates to CASSFGGVAYEQYF.